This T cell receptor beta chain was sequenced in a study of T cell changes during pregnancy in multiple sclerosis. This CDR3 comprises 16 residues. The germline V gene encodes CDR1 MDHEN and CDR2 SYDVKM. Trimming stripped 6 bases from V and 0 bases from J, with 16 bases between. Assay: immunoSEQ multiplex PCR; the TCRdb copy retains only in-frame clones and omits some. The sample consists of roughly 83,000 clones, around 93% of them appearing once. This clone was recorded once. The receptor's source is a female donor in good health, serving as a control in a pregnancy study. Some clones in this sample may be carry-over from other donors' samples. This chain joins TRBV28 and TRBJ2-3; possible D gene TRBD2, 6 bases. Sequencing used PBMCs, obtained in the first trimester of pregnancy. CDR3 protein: CASSSPGGASTDTQYF. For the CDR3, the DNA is TGTGCCAGCAGCTCCCCTGGCGGGGCTAGCACAGATACGCAGTATTTT. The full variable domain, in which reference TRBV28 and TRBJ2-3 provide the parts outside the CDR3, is DVKVTQSSRYLVKRTGEKVFLECVQDMDHENMFWYRQDPGLGLRLIYFSYDVKMKEKGDIPEGYSVSREKKERFSLILESASTNQTSMYLCASSSPGGASTDTQYFGPGTRLTVL.